The 21 T cell receptor beta chains presented below share a single source sample, sequenced in a study of OX40 agonist ivuxolimab in advanced cancers. The library was obtained by the immunoSEQ multiplex PCR assay. Entries here come from immuneACCESS through TCRdb and include only in-frame sequences with V and J called. Some clones fail to appear in such tables; in the studies checked, an unresolved V gene covers under half of the shortfall, and the cause of the remainder is unknown. In all, the sample holds under 65,000 clones, and approximately 90% of those were seen once. Together, the top ten hold 0.44% of the sample. The sample in question was CD4+ or CD8+ T cells sorted from blood, obtained in a trial of the OX40 agonist ivuxolimab. The receptor source for this set is an adult with an advanced solid tumor such as melanoma, head and neck, liver or kidney cancer.

The V and J genes are TRBV6-1 and TRBJ1-2, with a weak D call TRBD1 (5 bases). The CDR3 is 14 amino acids. The germline gives CDR1 MNHNS, CDR2 SASEGT. The V and J ends lost 7 bases and 2 bases respectively, with 14 bases between them. The CDR3 is CASTQGGANYGYTF. CDR3 in DNA: TGTGCCAGCACTCAGGGAGGCGCGAACTATGGCTACACCTTC.

The table lists this clone with a count of one. The chain has TRBV27 and TRBJ2-7, with 11 bases that match TRBD2. CDR1 is MNHEY, CDR2 SMNVEV, per germline (reference sequence). The CDR3 has 16 amino acids. J gave up 4 bases and V 2 bases, and 7 bases lay outside the gene matches. Here the CDR3 DNA reads TGTGCCAGCAGTTTAATACCGGGACTAGCGGTTTACGAGCAGTACTTC. This codes for CASSLIPGLAVYEQYF.

Only one count was recorded for this clone. This chain connects TRBV6-1 to TRBJ1-1; D gene uncertain. The V gene's germline CDR1 is MNHNS and CDR2 SASEGT. V was shortened by 11 bases and J by 2 bases, with 15 bases between the two germline ends. The CDR3 consists of 13 residues. The CDR3 DNA reads as TGTGCCGGCCACATGGACTTTAACACTGAAGCTTTCTTT. Translating gives CAGHMDFNTEAFF.

This chain links TRBV9 with TRBJ2-5; TRBD1 aligns across 8 bases. V was clipped by 0 bases and J by 1 base; unmatched bases: 5. CDR3 length equals 16 residues. CDR1 SGDLS and CDR2 YYNGEE come from the germline V gene. CDR3 DNA: TGTGCCAGCAGCGTAGGGTGGGGGACAGGCCAAGAGACCCAGTACTTC. Translating it yields CASSVGWGTGQETQYF.

This clone was recorded only once. The chain employs TRBV19 and TRBJ1-4; 8 nucleotides line up with TRBD1. Germline assignment: CDR1 LNHDA and CDR2 SQIVND (reference sequence). Losses at the gene ends were 5 bases for V and 7 bases for J; bases not matched to a gene: 6. The CDR3 sequence is 14 residues long. The CDR3 bases are TGTGCCAGTAGTGGGACAGGTACCCCTGAAAAACTGTTTTTT. Protein: CASSGTGTPEKLFF.

The gene calls are TRBV13 and TRBJ2-7; weak D call: TRBD2 (6 bases). CDR1 and CDR2 from the germline V gene are PRHDT and FYEKMQ (reference sequence). Trimming removed 2 bases at V and 1 base at J, with 12 bases between. CDR3 size: 15 residues. CDR3 sequence: CASSLSGGGSYEQYF. The DNA of the CDR3 is TGTGCCAGCAGCTTATCCGGCGGAGGGTCCTACGAGCAGTACTTC.

The V call is TRBV18, the J call TRBJ1-5, with D unclear. The V and J ends lost 2 bases and 6 bases respectively, with 14 bases between them. This CDR3 spans 15 amino acids. Per germline, CDR1 KGHSH and CDR2 LQKENI. The CDR3 loop reads CASSPSEGGGQPQHF. In DNA, the CDR3 is TGTGCCAGCTCACCATCGGAGGGAGGCGGTCAGCCCCAGCATTTT.

The chain has TRBV19 and TRBJ1-5; 9 nucleotides match TRBD1. V lost 5 bases to trimming and J lost 7 bases; unmatched junction nucleotides: 6. Germline V gene data show CDR1 as LNHDA and CDR2 as SQIVND (reference sequence). This CDR3 has 14 amino acids. This CDR3 reads CASSATGGSQPQHF. The CDR3 DNA sequence: TGTGCCAGTAGTGCCACAGGGGGCAGCCAGCCCCAGCATTTT.

The genes are TRBV9 and TRBJ2-1; 12 nucleotides line up with TRBD2. Germline V gene sequence: CDR1 SGDLS, CDR2 YYNGEE. CDR3 length: 15 amino acids. V dropped 4 bases and J dropped 6; count of bases not matched to a gene: 5. The CDR3 sequence is CASSQTSGSLNEQFF. The CDR3 DNA is TGTGCCAGCAGCCAGACTAGCGGGAGCCTCAATGAGCAGTTCTTC.

The genes are TRBV6-5 and TRBJ2-7, with 11 nucleotides matching TRBD2. The CDR3 spans 15 residues. Germline values: CDR1 MNHEY, CDR2 SVGAGI. The junction had 8 bases not matched to a gene; V was cut back by 6 bases and J by 4 bases. The DNA of the CDR3 is TGTGCCAGCAGCTATGGGACTAGCGGAAGGTACGAGCAGTACTTC. It translates to CASSYGTSGRYEQYF.

The chain employs TRBV2 and TRBJ1-2; D possibly corresponds to TRBD1 (6 bases). Germline V gene data show CDR1 as SNHLY and CDR2 as FYNNEI. The CDR3 contains 14 residues. The V end lost 7 bases, the J end lost 7 bases, and 19 bases lay between the germline ends. The CDR3 protein is CASTLGGGGGGYTF. In DNA form, the CDR3 reads TGTGCCAGCACCCTGGGAGGGGGAGGTGGTGGCTACACCTTC.

Concerning this clone itself: One end of the junction varies from germline; a read error may be responsible. The chain employs TRBV2 and TRBJ2-3; TRBD2 agrees at 7 bases. CDR1 SNHLY and CDR2 FYNNEI come from the germline V gene. The CDR3 has 13 amino acids. DNA for the CDR3: TGTGCCAGCAGTGAAGGGGCGGGAGATGCGCAGTATTTT. The encoded protein is CASSEGAGDAQYF.

J is TRBJ1-3 and V is TRBV6-5; D remains ambiguous. Per germline, CDR1 MNHEY and CDR2 SVGAGI. The CDR3 is 16 residues long. Trimming took 0 bases from V and 2 from J, leaving 11 bases between them. Here the CDR3 DNA reads TGTGCCAGCAGTTACTCCGTTAGAGGTACTGGAAACACCATATATTTT. This gives the protein CASSYSVRGTGNTIYF.

The rearrangement joins TRBV18 to TRBJ1-3; D gene unclear. Germline CDR1 KGHSH, CDR2 LQKENI. The CDR3 runs to 16 residues. Between the trimmed V and J ends, which lost 1 base and 0 bases, there was a span of 10 bases. The CDR3, as DNA: TGTGCCAGCTCACCACGCACTTCGAGCTCTGGAAACACCATATATTTT. The encoded protein is CASSPRTSSSGNTIYF.

The rearrangement links TRBV10-3 to TRBJ2-2, with 9 bases matching TRBD2. V shed 4 bases, J shed 4 bases, and the junction held 7 bases outside the gene matches. Germline CDR1 and CDR2: ENHRY and SYGVKD. This CDR3 has 16 amino acids. In DNA form, the CDR3 reads TGTGCCATCAGTGGCAATAGCGGGAGAAGCACCGGGGAGCTGTTTTTT. Protein sequence: CAISGNSGRSTGELFF.

The chain is built from TRBV2 and TRBJ2-2; possible D gene TRBD2, 5 bases. CDR3 length: 14 amino acids. The V gene lost 5 bases and the J gene lost 1 base, with 8 bases spanning the gap. CDR1 and CDR2 (germline): SNHLY, FYNNEI. The CDR3 DNA reads as TGTGCCAGCAGTCGGGGTCGGAACACCGGGGAGCTGTTTTTT. Its protein product is CASSRGRNTGELFF.

The chain is built from TRBV30 and TRBJ1-5; TRBD1 is a possible D gene (6 bases). This CDR3 is 16 amino acids long. The V gene's germline CDR1 is GTSNPN and CDR2 SVGIG (reference sequence). Trimming left V 0 bases short and J 1 base short, with 13 bases between. The CDR3 nucleotides read TGTGCCTGGAGTGTACCAGGGGCGGGGAGCAATCAGCCCCAGCATTTT. This encodes CAWSVPGAGSNQPQHF.

The genes are TRBV10-3 and TRBJ1-1, with 9 nucleotides matching TRBD1. This CDR3 comprises 18 residues. With V trimmed by 3 bases and J by 5 bases, 16 bases remained unmatched. Germline V lookup: CDR1 ENHRY, CDR2 SYGVKD. In DNA form, the CDR3 reads TGTGCCATCAGTGATCCCGGGACAGGGCTTATGGTCGTGACTGAAGCTTTCTTT. Amino acids: CAISDPGTGLMVVTEAFF.

The rearrangement links TRBV4-3 to TRBJ2-7; 9 positions agree with TRBD2. There are 18 residues in the CDR3. Germline CDR1 LGHNA, CDR2 YSLEER. V dropped 0 bases and J dropped 5; count of bases not matched to a gene: 14. This chain's CDR3 is CASSQEASRASGINEQYF. CDR3 sequence (DNA): TGCGCCAGCAGCCAAGAAGCGAGTAGGGCTAGCGGGATCAACGAGCAGTACTTC.

The CDR3 protein is CASSRGTGTAEAFF. CDR3 DNA sequence: TGTGCCAGCAGCAGGGGGACAGGGACTGCTGAAGCTTTCTTT. The rearrangement joins TRBV5-5 to TRBJ1-1; 9 bases fit TRBD1. The CDR3 spans 14 residues. V trimming: 4 bases; J trimming: 6 bases; junction bases outside the gene matches: 7. The germline CDR1 and CDR2 sequences are SGHKS and YYEKEE (reference sequence).

This chain joins TRBV7-8 and TRBJ2-5; the D gene is possibly TRBD1 (5 bases). The CDR3 runs 14 residues. Trimming stripped 1 base from V and 4 bases from J, with 10 bases between. The germline gives CDR1 SGHVS, CDR2 FQNEAQ. CDR3 in amino acids: CASSLGTTAETQYF. The CDR3 DNA reads as TGTGCCAGCAGCTTAGGGACAACAGCAGAGACCCAGTACTTC.